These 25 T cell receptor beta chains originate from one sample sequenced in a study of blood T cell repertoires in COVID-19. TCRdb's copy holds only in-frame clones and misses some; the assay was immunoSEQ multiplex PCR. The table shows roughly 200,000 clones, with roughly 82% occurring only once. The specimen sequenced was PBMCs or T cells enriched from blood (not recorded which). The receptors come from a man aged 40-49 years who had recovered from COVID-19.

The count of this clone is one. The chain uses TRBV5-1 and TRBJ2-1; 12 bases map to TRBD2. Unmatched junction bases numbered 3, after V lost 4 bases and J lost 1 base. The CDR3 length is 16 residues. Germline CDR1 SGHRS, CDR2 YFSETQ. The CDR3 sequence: CASSRGTSGSYNEQFF. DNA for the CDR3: TGCGCCAGCAGCCGGGGGACTAGCGGGTCCTACAATGAGCAGTTCTTC.

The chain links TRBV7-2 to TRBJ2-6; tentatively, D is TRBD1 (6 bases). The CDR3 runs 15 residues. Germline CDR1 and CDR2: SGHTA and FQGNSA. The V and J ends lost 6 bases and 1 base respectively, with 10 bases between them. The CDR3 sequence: CASRNRVSGANVLTF. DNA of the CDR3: TGTGCCAGCAGGAACAGGGTTTCTGGGGCCAACGTCCTGACTTTC.

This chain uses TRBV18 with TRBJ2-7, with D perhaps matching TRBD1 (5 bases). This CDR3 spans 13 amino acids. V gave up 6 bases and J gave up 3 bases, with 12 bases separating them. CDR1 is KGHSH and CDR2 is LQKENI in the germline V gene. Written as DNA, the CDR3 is TGTGCCAGCTCCCTGACAGCAAACTACGAGCAGTACTTC. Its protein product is CASSLTANYEQYF.

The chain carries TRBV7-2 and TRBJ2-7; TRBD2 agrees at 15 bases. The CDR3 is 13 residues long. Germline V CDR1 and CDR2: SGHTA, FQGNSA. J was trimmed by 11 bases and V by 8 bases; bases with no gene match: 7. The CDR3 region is CASAGLAGGREYF. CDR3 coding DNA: TGTGCCAGCGCAGGACTAGCGGGAGGGCGGGAGTACTTC.

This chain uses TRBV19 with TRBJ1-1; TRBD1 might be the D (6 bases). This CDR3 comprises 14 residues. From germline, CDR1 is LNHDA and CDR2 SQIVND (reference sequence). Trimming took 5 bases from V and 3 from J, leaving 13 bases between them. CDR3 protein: CASSFRGGDTEAFF. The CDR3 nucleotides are TGTGCCAGTAGTTTCAGGGGTGGGGACACTGAAGCTTTCTTT. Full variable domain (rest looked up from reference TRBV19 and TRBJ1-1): DGGITQSPKYLFRKEGQNVTLSCEQNLNHDAMYWYRQDPGQGLRLIYYSQIVNDFQKGDIAEGYSVSREKKESFPLTVTSAQKNPTAFYLCASSFRGGDTEAFFGQGTRLTVV.

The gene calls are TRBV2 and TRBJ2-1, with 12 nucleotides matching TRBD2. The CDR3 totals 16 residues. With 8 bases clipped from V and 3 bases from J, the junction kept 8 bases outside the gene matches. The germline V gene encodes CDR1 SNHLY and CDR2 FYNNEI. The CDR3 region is CASSLAGGSFYNEQFF. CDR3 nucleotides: TGTGCCAGCTCTCTAGCGGGAGGGTCCTTCTACAATGAGCAGTTCTTC. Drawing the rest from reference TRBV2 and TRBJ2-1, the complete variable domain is EPEVTQTPSHQVTQMGQEVILRCVPISNHLYFYWYRQILGQKVEFLVSFYNNEISEKSEIFDDQFSVERPDGSNFTLKIRSTKLEDSAMYFCASSLAGGSFYNEQFFGPGTRLTVL.

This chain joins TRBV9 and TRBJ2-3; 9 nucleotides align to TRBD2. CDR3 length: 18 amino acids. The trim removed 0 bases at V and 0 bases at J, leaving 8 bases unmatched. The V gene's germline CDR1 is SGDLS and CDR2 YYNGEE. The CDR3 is CASSVGTLAGISTDTQYF. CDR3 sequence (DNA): TGTGCCAGCAGCGTAGGTACCCTAGCGGGAATTAGCACAGATACGCAGTATTTT.

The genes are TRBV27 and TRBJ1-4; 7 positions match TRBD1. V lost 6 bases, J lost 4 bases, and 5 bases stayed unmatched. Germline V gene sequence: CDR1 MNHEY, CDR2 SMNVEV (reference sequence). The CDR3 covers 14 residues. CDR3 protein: CASSDRAINEKLFF. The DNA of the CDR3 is TGTGCCAGCAGCGACAGGGCTATTAATGAAAAACTGTTTTTT.

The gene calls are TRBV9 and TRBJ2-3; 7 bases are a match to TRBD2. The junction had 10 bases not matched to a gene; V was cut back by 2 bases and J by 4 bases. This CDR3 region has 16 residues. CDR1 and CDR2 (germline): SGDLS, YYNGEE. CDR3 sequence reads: CASSVLRSGKADTQYF. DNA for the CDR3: TGTGCCAGCAGCGTGTTAAGAAGCGGGAAGGCAGATACGCAGTATTTT.

The CDR3 sequence is CASSRNQADTQYF. The CDR3 nucleotides read TGCGCCAGCAGCCGCAATCAGGCAGATACGCAGTATTTT. The chain uses TRBV10-1 and TRBJ2-3; the D is unclear. CDR1 is WNHNN, CDR2 SYGVQD, per germline (reference sequence). CDR3 length: 13 amino acids. Deletions cut 6 bases from V and 4 bases from J, with 11 bases between.

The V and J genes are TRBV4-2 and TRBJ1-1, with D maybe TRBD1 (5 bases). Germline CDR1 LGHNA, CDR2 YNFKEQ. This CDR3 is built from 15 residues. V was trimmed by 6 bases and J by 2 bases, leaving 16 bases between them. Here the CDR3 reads CASRKNTGDNTEAFF. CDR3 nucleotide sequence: TGTGCCAGCAGGAAGAATACAGGTGATAACACTGAAGCTTTCTTT.

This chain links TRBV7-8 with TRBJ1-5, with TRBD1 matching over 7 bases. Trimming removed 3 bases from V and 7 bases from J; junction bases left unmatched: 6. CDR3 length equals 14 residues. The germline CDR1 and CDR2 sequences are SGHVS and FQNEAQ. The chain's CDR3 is CASSFTGARQPQHF. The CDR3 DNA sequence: TGTGCCAGCAGCTTTACAGGGGCGCGGCAGCCCCAGCATTTT.

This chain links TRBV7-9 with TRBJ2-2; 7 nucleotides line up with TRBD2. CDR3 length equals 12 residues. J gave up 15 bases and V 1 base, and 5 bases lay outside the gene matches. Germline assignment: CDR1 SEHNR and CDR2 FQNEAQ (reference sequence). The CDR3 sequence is CASSLDGLEMFF. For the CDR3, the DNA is TGTGCCAGCAGCTTAGATGGACTAGAGATGTTTTTT.

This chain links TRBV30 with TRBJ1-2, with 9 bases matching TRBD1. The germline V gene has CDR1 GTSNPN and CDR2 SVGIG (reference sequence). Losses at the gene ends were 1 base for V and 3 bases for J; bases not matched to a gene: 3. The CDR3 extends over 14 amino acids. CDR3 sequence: CAWSAWTGDYGYTF. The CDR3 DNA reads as TGTGCCTGGAGTGCTTGGACAGGGGACTATGGCTACACCTTC.

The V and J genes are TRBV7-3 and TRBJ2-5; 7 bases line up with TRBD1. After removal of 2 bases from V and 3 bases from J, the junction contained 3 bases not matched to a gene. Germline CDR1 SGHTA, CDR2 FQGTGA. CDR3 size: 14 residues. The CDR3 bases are TGTGCCAGCAGCTTAGCCGGGACAGAAGAGACCCAGTACTTC. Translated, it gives CASSLAGTEETQYF.

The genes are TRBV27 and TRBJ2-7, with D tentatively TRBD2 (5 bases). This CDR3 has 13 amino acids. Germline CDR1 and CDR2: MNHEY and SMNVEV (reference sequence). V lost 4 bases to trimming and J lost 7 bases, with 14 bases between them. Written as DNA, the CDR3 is TGTGCCAGCAGTTCGGGCAAGCCGGGGGAGCAGTACGTC. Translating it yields CASSSGKPGEQYV.

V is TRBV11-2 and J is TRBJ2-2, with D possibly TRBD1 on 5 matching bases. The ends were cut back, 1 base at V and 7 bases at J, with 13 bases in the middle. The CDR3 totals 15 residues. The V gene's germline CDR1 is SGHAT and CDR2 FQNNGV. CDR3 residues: CASSLGPGSGGELFF. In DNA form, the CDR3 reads TGTGCCAGCAGCTTAGGCCCAGGGTCTGGCGGGGAGCTGTTTTTT. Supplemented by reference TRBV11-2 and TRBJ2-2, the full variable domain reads EAGVAQSPRYKIIEKRQSVAFWCNPISGHATLYWYQQILGQGPKLLIQFQNNGVVDDSQLPKDRFSAERLKGVDSTLKIQPAKLEDSAVYLCASSLGPGSGGELFFGEGSRLTVL.

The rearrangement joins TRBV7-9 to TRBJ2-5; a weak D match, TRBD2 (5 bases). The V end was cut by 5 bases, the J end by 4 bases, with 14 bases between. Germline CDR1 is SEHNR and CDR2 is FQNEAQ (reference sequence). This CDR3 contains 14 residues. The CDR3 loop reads CASSPRASAETQYF. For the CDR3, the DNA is TGTGCCAGCAGCCCGAGGGCATCGGCAGAGACCCAGTACTTC.

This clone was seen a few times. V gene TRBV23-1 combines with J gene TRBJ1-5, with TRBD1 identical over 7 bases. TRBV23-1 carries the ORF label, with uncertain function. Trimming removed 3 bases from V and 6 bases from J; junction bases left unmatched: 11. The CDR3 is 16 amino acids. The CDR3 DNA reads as TGCGCCAGCAGTCAGCAGAGGGGGCAGTTGGCTCAGCCCCAGCATTTT. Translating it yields CASSQQRGQLAQPQHF.

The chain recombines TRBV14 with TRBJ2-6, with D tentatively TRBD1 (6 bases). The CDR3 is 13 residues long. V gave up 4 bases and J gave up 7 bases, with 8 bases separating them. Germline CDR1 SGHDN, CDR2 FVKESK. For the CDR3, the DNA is TGTGCCAGCAGCCTACAGGGAGCCAACGTCCTGACTTTC. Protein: CASSLQGANVLTF.

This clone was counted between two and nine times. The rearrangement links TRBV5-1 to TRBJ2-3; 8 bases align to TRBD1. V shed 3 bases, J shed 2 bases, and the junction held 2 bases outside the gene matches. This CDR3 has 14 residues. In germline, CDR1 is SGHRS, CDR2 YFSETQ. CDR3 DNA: TGCGCCAGCAGCTCGGGACAGGACACAGATACGCAGTATTTT. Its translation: CASSSGQDTDTQYF.

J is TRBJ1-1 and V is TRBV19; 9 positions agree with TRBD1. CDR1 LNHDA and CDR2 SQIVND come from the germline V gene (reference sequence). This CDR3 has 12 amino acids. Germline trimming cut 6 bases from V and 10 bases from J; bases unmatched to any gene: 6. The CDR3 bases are TGTGCCAGTAGCCCCCAACAGGGGGCAGCTTTCTTT. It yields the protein CASSPQQGAAFF.

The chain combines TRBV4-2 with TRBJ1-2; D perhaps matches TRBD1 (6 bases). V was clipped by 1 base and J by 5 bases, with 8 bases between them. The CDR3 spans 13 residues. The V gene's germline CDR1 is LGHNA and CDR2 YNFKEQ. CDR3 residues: CASSQGTAYGYTF. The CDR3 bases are TGTGCCAGCAGCCAAGGGACAGCGTATGGCTACACCTTC.

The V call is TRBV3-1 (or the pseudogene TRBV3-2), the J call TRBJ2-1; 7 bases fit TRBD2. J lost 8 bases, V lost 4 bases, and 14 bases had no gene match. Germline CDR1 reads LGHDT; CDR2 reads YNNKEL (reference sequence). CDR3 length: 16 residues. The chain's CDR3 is CASSPRGGASGHEQFF. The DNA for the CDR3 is TGTGCCAGCAGCCCCCGAGGTGGGGCTAGCGGACATGAGCAGTTCTTC.

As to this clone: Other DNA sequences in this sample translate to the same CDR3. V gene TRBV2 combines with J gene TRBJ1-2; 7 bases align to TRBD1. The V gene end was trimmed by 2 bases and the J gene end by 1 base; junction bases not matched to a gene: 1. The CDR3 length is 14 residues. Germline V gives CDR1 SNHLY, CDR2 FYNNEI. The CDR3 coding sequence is TGTGCCAGCAGTGAATACAGGGGTAACTATGGCTACACCTTC. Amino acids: CASSEYRGNYGYTF.